Below are 3 T cell receptor beta chains sequenced from a single sample in a study of T-cell memory formation after mild COVID-19. TCRdb ran MiXCR on the 5' RACE reads and lists one entry per CDR3 protein. The table has fewer than 550,000 distinct CDR3 sequences, roughly 20% seen once; the top ten hold around 8%. Sequenced material: PBMCs or a T cell subset sorted from them (not recorded which). Every receptor here comes from an adult woman who had mild COVID-19 (a few samples of this study predate the infection). Cell type and time point are not known.

The chain carries TRBV20-1 and TRBJ2-3; tentative D call: TRBD2 (6 bases). Germline V gene sequence: CDR1 DFQATT, CDR2 SNEGSKA (reference sequence). V was shortened by 5 bases and J by 8 bases, with 11 bases between the two germline ends. The CDR3 contains 11 residues. CDR3 protein: CSALRGFTQYF. Written as DNA, the CDR3 is TGCAGTGCTCTGCGGGGATTTACGCAGTATTTT.

The DNA of the CDR3 is TGTGCCACCAGTAGTTCTAGCGGGTCCGGGAATACGCAGTATTTT. Translated, it gives CATSSSSGSGNTQYF. The chain uses TRBV24-1 and TRBJ2-3; the match to TRBD2 covers 8 bases. The CDR3 is 15 amino acids. V dropped 6 bases and J dropped 7; count of bases not matched to a gene: 11. Germline V gene data show CDR1 as KGHDR and CDR2 as SFDVKD.

Comment on this clonotype: A junction boundary mismatches the germline segment, possibly from a read error. V and J are TRBV6-2 or TRBV6-3 and TRBJ2-2; 9 bases agree with TRBD1. The CDR3 consists of 17 residues. CDR1 MNHEY and CDR2 SVGEGT come from the germline V gene. DNA of the CDR3: TGTGCCAGCAGTCACTCCCGGGACAGGGTATCCACCGGGGAGCTGTTTTTT. Translation: CASSHSRDRVSTGELFF.